Shown below are 29 T cell receptor beta chains from a single sample sequenced in a study of control samples from healthy donors and cancer patients. Data came from immunoSEQ multiplex PCR; TCRdb stores just in-frame clones and leaves some out. The sample contains 170,000 or so clones, about 90% of which appear only once. The specimen sequenced was blood. The receptors derive from a woman aged 40 to 49 in good health.

The rearrangement joins TRBV6-5 to TRBJ2-1, with TRBD2 identical over 8 bases. The V segment lost 0 bases and the J segment 4 bases; nucleotides outside the gene matches: 5. Germline CDR1 MNHEY, CDR2 SVGAGI. CDR3 length: 16 amino acids. CDR3 region: CASSYSRGGRYNEQFF. Written as DNA, the CDR3 is TGTGCCAGCAGTTACTCTCGGGGGGGGAGGTACAATGAGCAGTTCTTC.

The V gene is TRBV3-1 (or the pseudogene TRBV3-2), the J gene TRBJ2-1, with 8 bases lining up with TRBD2. The length of the CDR3 is 13 residues. The V gene's germline CDR1 is LGHDT and CDR2 YNNKEL (reference sequence). Trimming at V came to 4 bases and at J to 9 bases, leaving 5 bases not matched to a gene. Here the CDR3 reads CASSLGTRGEQFF. The CDR3 region has the DNA TGTGCCAGCAGCCTCGGGACTAGGGGTGAGCAGTTCTTC.

This clone was seen a single time. In nucleotides, the CDR3 is TGCGCCAGCAGTCCTAGCGGACGCGGCTATGGCTACACCTTC. Protein product: CASSPSGRGYGYTF. The chain has TRBV10-2 and TRBJ1-2; D gene ambiguous. In germline, CDR1 is WSHSY, CDR2 SAAADI. CDR3 size: 14 residues. The V and J ends lost 5 bases and 4 bases respectively, with 14 bases between them.

The DNA of the CDR3 is TGTGCCAGCAGCCACACTAGCGGGGGGACAGATACGCAGTATTTT. It specifies CASSHTSGGTDTQYF. The rearrangement links TRBV4-2 to TRBJ2-3; 12 bases match TRBD2. CDR3 length: 15 residues. J gave up 3 bases and V 3 bases, and 1 base lay outside the gene matches. The V gene's germline CDR1 is LGHNA and CDR2 YNFKEQ.

The chain joins TRBV2 to TRBJ2-1; TRBD2 matches 9 bases. The CDR3 totals 15 residues. The germline gives CDR1 SNHLY, CDR2 FYNNEI. With V trimmed by 6 bases and J by 4 bases, 7 bases remained unmatched. CDR3 loop: CASRAGGPSYNEQFF. The CDR3 bases are TGTGCCAGCAGGGCGGGGGGGCCGAGTTACAATGAGCAGTTCTTC.

The V and J genes are TRBV11-2 and TRBJ2-7; TRBD2 might be the D (7 bases). Germline values: CDR1 SGHAT, CDR2 FQNNGV. The CDR3 consists of 15 residues. Trimming shortened V by 1 base and J by 4 bases, and 14 bases separated the two germline ends. CDR3 sequence: CASSLGGGGLYEQYF. As DNA, the CDR3 is TGTGCCAGCAGCTTAGGGGGGGGCGGATTATACGAGCAGTACTTC. Variable domain in full (rest from reference TRBV11-2 and TRBJ2-7): EAGVAQSPRYKIIEKRQSVAFWCNPISGHATLYWYQQILGQGPKLLIQFQNNGVVDDSQLPKDRFSAERLKGVDSTLKIQPAKLEDSAVYLCASSLGGGGLYEQYFGPGTRLTVT.

This rearrangement joins TRBV5-4 to TRBJ1-2, with D hard to call. CDR1 SGHNT and CDR2 YYREEE come from the germline V gene (reference sequence). Between the trimmed V and J ends, which lost 0 bases and 4 bases, there was a span of 16 bases. The CDR3 sequence is 16 residues long. The CDR3 protein is CASSLEVVGRPYGYTF. The CDR3 coding sequence is TGTGCCAGCAGCTTGGAAGTTGTTGGGCGGCCCTATGGCTACACCTTC.

The V gene is TRBV10-2, the J gene TRBJ1-1, with D maybe TRBD1 (5 bases). V lost 6 bases to trimming and J lost 7 bases, with 12 bases between them. The length of the CDR3 is 12 residues. Germline V gene data show CDR1 as WSHSY and CDR2 as SAAADI. CDR3 in amino acids: CASSDQGFEAFF. CDR3 sequence (DNA): TGCGCCAGCAGCGATCAGGGTTTTGAAGCTTTCTTT.

V usage is TRBV27 and J usage is TRBJ1-3, with D possibly TRBD1 on 5 matching bases. V dropped 2 bases and J dropped 0 bases, with 8 bases sitting between them. This CDR3 has 15 residues. Per the germline V gene, CDR1 is MNHEY and CDR2 is SMNVEV (reference sequence). CDR3 DNA sequence: TGTGCCAGCAGTTTAAGGGGAATCTCTGGAAACACCATATATTTT. Translating it yields CASSLRGISGNTIYF.

This clone was seen once. This chain links TRBV5-6 with TRBJ1-1; D not certain. Per germline, CDR1 SGHDT and CDR2 YYEEEE. The V end lost 5 bases, the J end lost 3 bases, and 17 bases lay between the germline ends. The CDR3 totals 15 residues. Here the CDR3 DNA reads TGTGCCAGCAGTCCGGACGGACTTGGGGACACTGAAGCTTTCTTT. This translates into CASSPDGLGDTEAFF.

V and J are TRBV2 and TRBJ1-2; D is uncertain. In germline, CDR1 is SNHLY, CDR2 FYNNEI. Deletions cut 4 bases from V and 1 base from J, with 4 bases between. CDR3 length: 12 residues. The DNA for the CDR3 is TGTGCCAGCAGTGGGGGTAACTATGGCTACACCTTC. Amino acids: CASSGGNYGYTF.

The sample holds one count of this clone. In nucleotides, the CDR3 is TGTGCCAGCAGCGTAGGTAACTCAGGCTATGGCTACACCTTC. As protein: CASSVGNSGYGYTF. This chain joins TRBV9 and TRBJ1-2; D not resolved. CDR3 length: 14 amino acids. Looked up from germline, CDR1 is SGDLS and CDR2 is YYNGEE. V shed 0 bases and J shed 4 bases, with 10 bases lying between them. The full variable domain, rest sourced from reference TRBV9 and TRBJ1-2, is DSGVTQTPKHLITATGQRVTLRCSPRSGDLSVYWYQQSLDQGLQFLIQYYNGEERAKGNILERFSAQQFPDLHSELNLSSLELGDSALYFCASSVGNSGYGYTFGSGTRLTVV.

The rearrangement uses TRBV5-1 and TRBJ2-2, with TRBD1 matching over 7 bases. The CDR3 extends over 15 amino acids. From germline, CDR1 is SGHRS and CDR2 YFSETQ. The junction had 1 base not matched to a gene; V was cut back by 2 bases and J by 0 bases. In nucleotides, the CDR3 is TGCGCCAGCAGCTTCGGGACAGCGAACACCGGGGAGCTGTTTTTT. Protein product: CASSFGTANTGELFF.

This chain links TRBV5-1 with TRBJ2-5; D not resolved. Between the trimmed V and J ends, which lost 0 bases and 5 bases, there was a span of 8 bases. This CDR3 comprises 13 residues. Per germline, CDR1 SGHRS and CDR2 YFSETQ. This chain's CDR3 is CASSLAPLETQYF. The CDR3 bases are TGCGCCAGCAGCTTGGCCCCGCTGGAGACCCAGTACTTC.

The chain joins TRBV28 to TRBJ1-1, with TRBD1 identical over 8 bases. This CDR3 comprises 13 residues. Germline V gives CDR1 MDHEN, CDR2 SYDVKM. The V gene end was trimmed by 3 bases and the J gene end by 11 bases; junction bases not matched to a gene: 8. The CDR3 loop is CASSFMDRVRAFF. The CDR3 DNA is TGTGCCAGCAGTTTCATGGACAGGGTTAGGGCTTTCTTT.

V is TRBV2 and J is TRBJ1-5; 7 nucleotides align to TRBD1. CDR3 length equals 14 residues. CDR1 is SNHLY and CDR2 is FYNNEI in the germline V gene. V gave up 5 bases and J gave up 2 bases; unmatched junction bases: 3. The DNA of the CDR3 is TGTGCCAGCAGTACCGACAGGGGCAATCAGCCCCAGCATTTT. It is translated as CASSTDRGNQPQHF.

The V and J genes are TRBV10-2 and TRBJ1-6; D gene ambiguous. V lost 3 bases, J lost 0 bases, and 6 bases lay in between. The CDR3 consists of 15 residues. Germline CDR1 is WSHSY and CDR2 is SAAADI. This CDR3 is CASSEQSSYNSPLHF. The CDR3 DNA follows: TGCGCCAGCAGTGAACAGAGCTCCTATAATTCACCCCTCCACTTT.

The chain uses TRBV19 and TRBJ1-1; 9 bases match TRBD1. The CDR3 loop spans 14 amino acids. The V and J ends lost 5 bases and 6 bases, in that order; junction bases with no gene match: 7. The germline V gene has CDR1 LNHDA and CDR2 SQIVND (reference sequence). CDR3 in amino acids: CASSHPGQGAEAFF. The CDR3 DNA is TGTGCCAGTAGTCATCCGGGACAGGGCGCTGAAGCTTTCTTT.

The chain employs TRBV5-1 and TRBJ1-2, with 7 nucleotides matching TRBD1. This CDR3 has 15 amino acids. The germline CDR1 and CDR2 sequences are SGHRS and YFSETQ. J lost 4 bases, V lost 2 bases, and 8 bases had no gene match. The CDR3 coding sequence is TGCGCCAGCAGCTTAACAGGGGCGACATCCTATGGCTACACCTTC. Amino acid sequence: CASSLTGATSYGYTF.

The chain couples TRBV20-1 to TRBJ2-1; unclear D gene. The ends were cut back, 4 bases at V and 6 bases at J, with 7 bases in the middle. The germline V gene encodes CDR1 DFQATT and CDR2 SNEGSKA (reference sequence). The CDR3 has 11 amino acids. CDR3 sequence reads: CSATRSNEQFF. As DNA, the CDR3 is TGCAGTGCTACGAGAAGCAATGAGCAGTTCTTC.

The CDR3: CASSLDSQETQYF. As DNA, the CDR3 is TGTGCCAGCAGCTTGGACAGCCAAGAGACCCAGTACTTC. This chain connects TRBV5-4 to TRBJ2-5; D call uncertain. CDR3 length equals 13 residues. Germline CDR1 SGHNT, CDR2 YYREEE (reference sequence). The ends were cut back, 0 bases at V and 1 base at J, with 4 bases in the middle.

The chain recombines TRBV7-6 with TRBJ2-2; D remains ambiguous. V lost 1 base and J 4 bases, leaving 13 bases between the germline ends. The CDR3 has 16 residues. Germline CDR1 reads SGHVS; CDR2 reads FNYEAQ. CDR3 amino acids: CASSLVYGQFTGELFF. The CDR3 bases are TGTGCCAGCAGCTTAGTTTACGGGCAGTTCACCGGGGAGCTGTTTTTT.

The gene calls are TRBV3-1 (or the pseudogene TRBV3-2) and TRBJ1-6; D unclear. The V and J ends lost 0 bases and 7 bases respectively, with 13 bases between them. Germline values: CDR1 LGHDT, CDR2 YNNKEL (reference sequence). The CDR3 extends over 16 amino acids. The DNA of the CDR3 is TGTGCCAGCAGCCAAGATTTGGCCACTTCGAATTCACCCCTCCACTTT. It codes for CASSQDLATSNSPLHF.

V is TRBV7-9 and J is TRBJ1-2; D perhaps matches TRBD1 (6 bases). CDR3 length: 15 amino acids. Germline assignment: CDR1 SEHNR and CDR2 FQNEAQ (reference sequence). The V end lost 6 bases, the J end lost 2 bases, and 16 bases lay between the germline ends. The CDR3 loop is CASRDTSDRNYGYTF. DNA of the CDR3: TGTGCCAGCAGGGACACATCCGACAGGAACTATGGCTACACCTTC.

The chain carries TRBV21-1 and TRBJ2-7; TRBD1 is the table's D call and was not checked against the DNA. TRBV21-1 counts as a pseudogene. This CDR3 is built from 14 residues. CDR3 nucleotides: TGTGCCAGCAGCAAAAGACAGGGGGTAAGCGAGCAGTACTTC. Translating gives CASSKRQGVSEQYF.

The V and J genes are TRBV19 and TRBJ2-1; 11 bases fit TRBD1. V was pared by 5 bases and J by 0 bases, with 15 bases of the junction left unmatched. The germline CDR1 and CDR2 sequences are LNHDA and SQIVND (reference sequence). CDR3 length: 20 residues. CDR3: CASSLRDRGSTPSSYNEQFF. CDR3 nucleotides: TGTGCCAGTAGTCTACGGGACAGGGGGTCAACCCCGAGCTCCTACAATGAGCAGTTCTTC.

On this clone: Other DNA sequences in the same sample also yield this CDR3. This chain links TRBV5-1 with TRBJ1-3; 11 bases fit TRBD1. After removal of 0 bases from V and 8 bases from J, the junction contained 7 bases not matched to a gene. This CDR3 is built from 16 residues. From germline, CDR1 is SGHRS and CDR2 YFSETQ. The CDR3, as DNA: TGCGCCAGCAGCTTGGGGTCCGGGACAGGGGGTGACACCATATATTTT. Translating it yields CASSLGSGTGGDTIYF. Complete variable domain (other parts from reference TRBV5-1 and TRBJ1-3): KAGVTQTPRYLIKTRGQQVTLSCSPISGHRSVSWYQQTPGQGLQFLFEYFSETQRNKGNFPGRFSGRQFSNSRSEMNVSTLELGDSALYLCASSLGSGTGGDTIYFGEGSWLTVV.

The chain has TRBV10-3 and TRBJ1-3; 9 bases line up with TRBD1. Unmatched junction bases numbered 2, after V lost 0 bases and J lost 8 bases. CDR1 and CDR2 from the germline V gene are ENHRY and SYGVKD. The CDR3 has 14 residues. CDR3 bases: TGTGCCATCAGTGAGTCGACAGGGGGGCACACCATATATTTT. Protein product: CAISESTGGHTIYF.

J is TRBJ1-5 and V is TRBV6-4; D uncertain. V dropped 2 bases and J dropped 0 bases, with 5 bases sitting between them. Germline V gene sequence: CDR1 MRHNA, CDR2 SNTAGT. This CDR3 region has 14 residues. CDR3 DNA: TGTGCCAGCAGTGACCTGTATAGCAATCAGCCCCAGCATTTT. Amino acids: CASSDLYSNQPQHF.